This passage covers 28 T cell receptor beta chains from one sample sequenced in a study of shared clonotypes between healthy human individuals (TCRdb year 2020). Library preparation employed the immunoSEQ multiplex PCR assay. As stored in TCRdb, this immuneACCESS dataset retains in-frame rearrangements with V and J assigned. A fraction of the clones does not appear; measured against another copy, unresolved V genes explain less than half of the discrepancy, and the remainder lacks a known reason. The sample includes around 2,000,000 clones, with about 95% observed a single time. In total, the top ten clones hold roughly 1% of the sample. CD8 naive samples consisted of CD45RO-negative cells that were positively selected for CCR7, yielding a CD45RA+CCR7+ population without TemRA cells. Sequencing used naive CD8+ T cells sorted from blood. The cell subset or site label corresponds to: CD45RA+CCR7+. The receptors derive from a man in his late teens or twenties in good health.

The chain combines TRBV28 with TRBJ2-5, with 10 bases identical to TRBD1. This CDR3 region has 15 residues. Germline CDR1 is MDHEN and CDR2 is SYDVKM. Germline trimming cut 2 bases from V and 2 bases from J; bases unmatched to any gene: 2. CDR3 amino acids: CASSLGTGVQETQYF. The CDR3 DNA sequence: TGTGCCAGCAGTTTAGGGACAGGGGTTCAAGAGACCCAGTACTTC.

With respect to this clone: Other DNA sequences in this sample translate to the same CDR3. V usage is TRBV29-1 and J usage is TRBJ1-2; the D gene is possibly TRBD1 (6 bases). The germline gives CDR1 SQVTM, CDR2 ANQGSEA. The CDR3 loop spans 13 amino acids. Trimming pared 4 bases from V and 2 bases from J, leaving 11 bases between. The CDR3 DNA sequence: TGCAGCGTTGGTGGAGGGGGGAACTATGGCTACACCTTC. Amino acids: CSVGGGGNYGYTF.

V and J are TRBV6-5 and TRBJ2-5; unclear D gene. The CDR3 spans 11 residues. Deletions cut 9 bases from V and 4 bases from J, with 9 bases between. Germline CDR1 MNHEY, CDR2 SVGAGI. CDR3 bases: TGTGCCAGTCAAGTCGGAGAGACCCAGTACTTC. The encoded protein is CASQVGETQYF.

The chain joins TRBV9 to TRBJ1-2; 8 bases line up with TRBD1. This CDR3 region has 14 residues. With V trimmed by 5 bases and J by 8 bases, 11 bases remained unmatched. The germline V gene encodes CDR1 SGDLS and CDR2 YYNGEE. DNA of the CDR3: TGTGCCAGCAGTCAAGACAGGGGAGTCGGCGGCTACACCTTC. Translating gives CASSQDRGVGGYTF.

Turning to this clone: This specimen includes other DNA sequences encoding the same CDR3. The CDR3 here is CAWTATGELFF. Written as DNA, the CDR3 is TGTGCCTGGACAGCCACCGGGGAGCTGTTTTTT. V gene TRBV30 combines with J gene TRBJ2-2, with D unresolved. Germline-derived CDR1 and CDR2 are GTSNPN and SVGIG (reference sequence). The CDR3 runs to 11 residues. Trimming removed 4 bases at V and 4 bases at J, with 4 bases between.

V usage is TRBV5-1 and J usage is TRBJ2-7; 13 bases line up with TRBD2. V shed 4 bases and J 3 bases; nucleotides not matched to a gene: 10. Germline V gene data show CDR1 as SGHRS and CDR2 as YFSETQ. The CDR3 is made up of 17 amino acids. In DNA form, the CDR3 reads TGCGCCAGCAGCCCGGACCCGGGACTAGCGGGGTACTACGAGCAGTACTTC. Residues: CASSPDPGLAGYYEQYF. The variable domain in full, completed from reference TRBV5-1 and TRBJ2-7, reads KAGVTQTPRYLIKTRGQQVTLSCSPISGHRSVSWYQQTPGQGLQFLFEYFSETQRNKGNFPGRFSGRQFSNSRSEMNVSTLELGDSALYLCASSPDPGLAGYYEQYFGPGTRLTVT.

The chain's CDR3 is CASSLSYRDPRYEQYF. In DNA form, the CDR3 reads TGCGCCAGCAGCCTCTCTTACCGGGACCCGCGTTACGAGCAGTACTTC. The chain joins TRBV4-3 to TRBJ2-7; D possibly matches TRBD1 or TRBD2 (5 bases each). The CDR3 is 16 amino acids. From germline, CDR1 is LGHNA and CDR2 YSLEER. Trimming took off 4 bases at V and 4 bases at J, with 20 bases between the two ends.

This clone was seen only once. This sequence joins TRBV9 and TRBJ2-2, with 7 bases matching TRBD2. V lost 3 bases, J lost 4 bases, and 12 bases stayed unmatched. Germline assignment: CDR1 SGDLS and CDR2 YYNGEE. The CDR3 runs 17 residues. CDR3 nucleotide sequence: TGTGCCAGCAGCGCCAGCGGGGCGACTACTCCCACCGGGGAGCTGTTTTTT. Translated: CASSASGATTPTGELFF.

This clone has a single count. The chain combines TRBV4-3 with TRBJ2-7, with D maybe TRBD2 (6 bases). The V end lost 0 bases, the J end lost 2 bases, and 8 bases lay between the germline ends. From germline, CDR1 is LGHNA and CDR2 YSLEER. This CDR3 spans 14 amino acids. CDR3 coding DNA: TGCGCCAGCAGCCAAGACGGGGAGGCCTACGAGCAGTACTTC. It encodes CASSQDGEAYEQYF.

This clone has more than one count but fewer than ten. The chain employs TRBV9 and TRBJ1-3; weak D call: TRBD1 (6 bases). Trimming left V 0 bases short and J 4 bases short, with 8 bases between. The CDR3 is 14 residues long. Germline values: CDR1 SGDLS, CDR2 YYNGEE. The CDR3 nucleotides are TGTGCCAGCAGCGTAGGGACAGAAGGAAACACCATATATTTT. Translating it yields CASSVGTEGNTIYF.

V is TRBV19 and J is TRBJ2-7, with a possible D match to TRBD2 (6 bases). V was clipped by 5 bases and J by 1 base, with 9 bases between them. CDR1 LNHDA and CDR2 SQIVND come from the germline V gene (reference sequence). There are 13 residues in the CDR3. The CDR3 reads CASSLGLSYEQYF. The CDR3 nucleotides are TGTGCCAGTAGTCTGGGACTGTCCTACGAGCAGTACTTC.

This sequence joins TRBV19 and TRBJ1-1; D gene ambiguous. The ends were cut back, 1 base at V and 5 bases at J, with 8 bases in the middle. Germline CDR1 LNHDA, CDR2 SQIVND (reference sequence). The CDR3 extends over 13 amino acids. The CDR3 DNA sequence: TGTGCCAGTAGTATAGTGCTTGGGACTGAAGCTTTCTTT. This gives the protein CASSIVLGTEAFF.

For this clone: Mismatch with germline at one junction end may stem from a read error. The chain combines TRBV29-1 with TRBJ1-2, with D possibly being TRBD1 (6 bases). The germline CDR1 and CDR2 sequences are SQVTM and ANQGSEA. There are 12 residues in the CDR3. Written as DNA, the CDR3 is TGCAGCGTCGAAGGGGGGCTGAAGGGCTACACCTTC. This gives the protein CSVEGGLKGYTF.

The chain joins TRBV30 to TRBJ1-6; unclear D gene. The CDR3 is made up of 10 amino acids. Trimming cost V 0 bases and J 11 bases, with 2 bases left between them. Germline lookup yields CDR1 GTSNPN and CDR2 SVGIG (reference sequence). This CDR3 reads CAWSVPPLHF. As DNA, the CDR3 is TGTGCCTGGAGTGTACCACCCCTCCACTTT.

This rearrangement joins TRBV11-2 to TRBJ2-3; 10 bases fit TRBD2. Germline V gives CDR1 SGHAT, CDR2 FQNNGV. CDR3 length: 16 amino acids. V lost 4 bases to trimming and J lost 0 bases; unmatched junction nucleotides: 4. CDR3 sequence: CASSSELAGSTDTQYF. The CDR3 region has the DNA TGTGCCAGCAGCTCAGAACTAGCGGGGAGCACAGATACGCAGTATTTT.

Notes on this clone: The identical CDR3 is also encoded by other nucleotide sequences in the sample. J is TRBJ1-2 and V is TRBV2; maybe TRBD1 (6 bases). Trimming shortened V by 3 bases and J by 3 bases, and 8 bases separated the two germline ends. The germline CDR1 and CDR2 sequences are SNHLY and FYNNEI. CDR3 length: 13 residues. The CDR3 DNA follows: TGTGCCAGCAGTGACAGGACAGACTATGGCTACACCTTC. This translates into CASSDRTDYGYTF.

The chain combines TRBV10-3 with TRBJ2-2, with D possibly being TRBD1 or TRBD2 (5 bases each). V lost 4 bases to trimming and J lost 8 bases, with 20 bases between them. CDR1 and CDR2 from the germline V gene are ENHRY and SYGVKD. The CDR3 extends over 16 amino acids. Here the CDR3 reads CAISGSEGRLWGELFF. The CDR3 DNA reads TGTGCCATCAGTGGAAGTGAGGGACGGTTGTGGGGGGAGCTGTTTTTT.

This clone was detected only once. The chain combines TRBV27 with TRBJ2-7; D possibly corresponds to TRBD1 (5 bases). V gave up 6 bases and J gave up 1 base, with 10 bases separating them. The germline gives CDR1 MNHEY, CDR2 SMNVEV (reference sequence). This CDR3 contains 13 residues. CDR3 residues: CASSDRNSYEQYF. The CDR3 bases are TGTGCCAGCAGCGACAGAAATTCCTACGAGCAGTACTTC.

The chain recombines TRBV30 with TRBJ2-3, with a tentative D call TRBD2 (7 bases). Germline V gene sequence: CDR1 GTSNPN, CDR2 SVGIG (reference sequence). The CDR3 covers 11 residues. Trimming cost V 1 base and J 13 bases, with 12 bases left between them. CDR3: CAWSDGGPEYF. The DNA for the CDR3 is TGTGCCTGGAGTGACGGGGGGCCGGAGTATTTT.

DNA for the CDR3: TGTGCCTTTATACAGGGGGCTACCTACGAGCAGTACTTC. This encodes CAFIQGATYEQYF. The chain carries TRBV30 and TRBJ2-7; 9 positions agree with TRBD1. The CDR3 runs 13 residues. Per germline, CDR1 GTSNPN and CDR2 SVGIG (reference sequence). V dropped 7 bases and J dropped 2; count of bases not matched to a gene: 6.

This sequence joins TRBV5-6 and TRBJ2-7; D gene unclear. This CDR3 comprises 15 residues. Trimming removed 1 base from V and 1 base from J, with 12 bases in between. Germline V gives CDR1 SGHDT, CDR2 YYEEEE. The CDR3 loop reads CASSLSEITSYEQYF. CDR3 nucleotide sequence: TGTGCCAGCAGCTTGAGCGAGATCACGTCCTACGAGCAGTACTTC. The variable domain in full, with the rest retrieved from reference TRBV5-6 and TRBJ2-7, is DAGVTQSPTHLIKTRGQQVTLRCSPKSGHDTVSWYQQALGQGPQFIFQYYEEEERQRGNFPDRFSGHQFPNYSSELNVNALLLGDSALYLCASSLSEITSYEQYFGPGTRLTVT.

As for this clone: In the same sample, other DNA sequences code for this CDR3. The gene calls are TRBV5-1 and TRBJ2-7; no definite D call. V lost 1 base and J 1 base, leaving 6 bases between the germline ends. The CDR3 sequence is 13 residues long. Germline values: CDR1 SGHRS, CDR2 YFSETQ. The DNA for the CDR3 is TGCGCCAGCAGCTTGTTGGGTTCCTACGAGCAGTACTTC. As protein: CASSLLGSYEQYF.

The chain employs TRBV7-2 and TRBJ2-7; D not certain. This CDR3 region has 12 residues. Germline loops: CDR1 SGHTA, CDR2 FQGNSA. Trimming left V 5 bases short and J 4 bases short, with 9 bases between. The CDR3 is CASSLNTYEQYF. CDR3 bases: TGTGCCAGCAGCCTCAATACTTACGAGCAGTACTTC. Full variable domain (rest looked up from reference TRBV7-2 and TRBJ2-7): GAGVSQSPSNKVTEKGKDVELRCDPISGHTALYWYRQSLGQGLEFLIYFQGNSAPDKSGLPSDRFSAERTGGSVSTLTIQRTQQEDSAVYLCASSLNTYEQYFGPGTRLTVT.

The rearrangement uses TRBV27 and TRBJ1-5; D remains ambiguous. The V and J ends lost 3 bases and 6 bases respectively, with 12 bases between them. Germline values: CDR1 MNHEY, CDR2 SMNVEV (reference sequence). This CDR3 is 14 amino acids long. The CDR3 sequence: CASSFGVTGQPQHF. In DNA, the CDR3 is TGTGCCAGCAGTTTCGGGGTAACGGGTCAGCCCCAGCATTTT.

Only one count was recorded for this clone. This chain uses TRBV30 with TRBJ1-2, with a possible D match to TRBD1 (5 bases). V was cut by 7 bases and J by 2 bases, with 14 bases left in between. Germline V gene sequence: CDR1 GTSNPN, CDR2 SVGIG (reference sequence). This CDR3 region has 13 residues. The CDR3 coding sequence is TGTGCCTCCCTCGGTGGGGGGAACTATGGCTACACCTTC. The encoded protein is CASLGGGNYGYTF. Full variable domain (outside the CDR3, taken from reference TRBV30 and TRBJ1-2): SQTIHQWPATLVQPVGSPLSLECTVEGTSNPNLYWYRQAAGRGLQLLFYSVGIGQISSEVPQNLSASRPQDRQFILSSKKLLLSDSGFYLCASLGGGNYGYTFGSGTRLTVV.

This sequence joins TRBV9 and TRBJ2-3; 11 bases match TRBD2. CDR1 is SGDLS, CDR2 YYNGEE, per germline. This CDR3 comprises 17 residues. V trimming: 0 bases; J trimming: 3 bases; junction bases outside the gene matches: 6. The CDR3 loop reads CASSVGLAGGTTDTQYF. For the CDR3, the DNA is TGTGCCAGCAGCGTAGGCCTAGCGGGGGGCACGACAGATACGCAGTATTTT.

CDR3 amino acids: CASSEVRAALNYGYTF. The CDR3 bases are TGTGCCAGCAGTGAAGTACGGGCAGCCCTTAACTATGGCTACACCTTC. This sequence joins TRBV6-1 and TRBJ1-2, with D unresolved. This CDR3 comprises 16 residues. The V and J ends lost 1 base and 1 base respectively, with 13 bases between them. Germline lookup yields CDR1 MNHNS and CDR2 SASEGT.

The rearrangement joins TRBV28 to TRBJ2-2; 8 nucleotides line up with TRBD1. After removal of 5 bases from V and 4 bases from J, the junction contained 6 bases not matched to a gene. The CDR3 totals 15 residues. Germline lookup yields CDR1 MDHEN and CDR2 SYDVKM. CDR3 nucleotide sequence: TGTGCCAGCAGTGTCGACAGGGGCTCCACCGGGGAGCTGTTTTTT. Its protein is CASSVDRGSTGELFF. The whole variable domain, remainder taken from reference TRBV28 and TRBJ2-2, is DVKVTQSSRYLVKRTGEKVFLECVQDMDHENMFWYRQDPGLGLRLIYFSYDVKMKEKGDIPEGYSVSREKKERFSLILESASTNQTSMYLCASSVDRGSTGELFFGEGSRLTVL.